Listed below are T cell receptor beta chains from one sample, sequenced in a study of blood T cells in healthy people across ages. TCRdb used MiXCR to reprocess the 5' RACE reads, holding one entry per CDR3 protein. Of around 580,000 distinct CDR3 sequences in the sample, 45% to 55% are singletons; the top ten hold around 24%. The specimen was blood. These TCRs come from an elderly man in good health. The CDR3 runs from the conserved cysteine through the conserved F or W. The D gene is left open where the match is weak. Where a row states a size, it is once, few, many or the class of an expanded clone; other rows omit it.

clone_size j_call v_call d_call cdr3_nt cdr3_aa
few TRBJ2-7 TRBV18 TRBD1 TGTGCCAGCTCACCGGGGGACAGGGGGTACGAGCAGTACTTC CASSPGDRGYEQYF
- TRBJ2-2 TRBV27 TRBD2 TGTGCCAGCAGTTTGCCGCCGGGACTAGCGGGAGTTACCGGGGAGCTGTTTTTT CASSLPPGLAGVTGELFF
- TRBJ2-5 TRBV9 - TGTGCCAGCAGCGGGGACCTTGTGTCGGAGCAGTACTTC CASSGDLVSEQYF
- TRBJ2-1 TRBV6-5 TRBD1 TGTGCCAGCAGTTACGGGGGACAGGGACATGCGCAGTTCTTC CASSYGGQGHAQFF
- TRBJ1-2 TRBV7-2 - TGTGCCAGCAGCTTATCGGGAGACAGGAGACTTTATGGCTACACCTTC CASSLSGDRRLYGYTF
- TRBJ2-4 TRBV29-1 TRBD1 TGCAGCGTTGAACGGGACAGGGGCAATGAGCAGTACTTC CSVERDRGNEQYF
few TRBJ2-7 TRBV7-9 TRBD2 TGTGCCAGCAGCTACCGCCAGACGGGGGGAGGGACCTACGAGCAGTACTTC CASSYRQTGGGTYEQYF
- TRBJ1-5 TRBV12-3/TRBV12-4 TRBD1 TGTGCCAGCAGTGTGAACAGGGGGGCGCCCCAGCATTTT CASSVNRGAPQHF
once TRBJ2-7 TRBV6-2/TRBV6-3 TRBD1 TGTGCCAGCAGCCGCGGACAGGGGCGTTTCGACGAGCAGTACTTC CASSRGQGRFDEQYF
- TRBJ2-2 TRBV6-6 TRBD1 TGTGCCAGCAGTTACTATGAGACAGGGGGCACCGGGGAGCTGTTTTTT CASSYYETGGTGELFF
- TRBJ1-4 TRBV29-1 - TGCAGCGTTGCTCAGGGGCGCGAAAAACTGTTTTTT CSVAQGREKLFF
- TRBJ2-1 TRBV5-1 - TGCGCCAGCAGCTTTGGGGCCGGAGGACCATACAATGAGCAGTTCTTC CASSFGAGGPYNEQFF
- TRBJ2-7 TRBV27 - TGTGCCAGCAGTTTGGAGGGAGAAAGGTACGAGCAGTACTTC CASSLEGERYEQYF
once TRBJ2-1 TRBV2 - TGTGCCAGCAGTGGAGAGGAAGCTCCTTCCTACAATGAGCAGTTCTTC CASSGEEAPSYNEQFF
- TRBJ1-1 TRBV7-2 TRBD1 TGTGCCAGCAGCCCCGCCGGGACAGGGAACACTGAAGCTTTCTTT CASSPAGTGNTEAFF
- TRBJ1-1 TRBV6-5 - TGTGCCACCAGTTACTTCTCGTTGGGACGGTTGAACACTGAAGCTTTCTTT CATSYFSLGRLNTEAFF
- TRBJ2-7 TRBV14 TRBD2 TGTGCCAGCAGCCAAGATCAGCGGGGGAGAAACGAGCAGTACTTC CASSQDQRGRNEQYF
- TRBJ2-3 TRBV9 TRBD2 TGTGCCAGCAGCGCAACTAGCGGGAGGGCTGGGGATACGCAGTATTTT CASSATSGRAGDTQYF
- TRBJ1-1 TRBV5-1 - TGCGCCAGCAGCAACGGACAGCCGAACACTGAAGCTTTCTTT CASSNGQPNTEAFF
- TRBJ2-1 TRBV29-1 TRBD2 TGCAGCGTTACCCCTAGCGGGGGGATAAATGAGCAGTTCTTC CSVTPSGGINEQFF
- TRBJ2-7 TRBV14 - TGTGCCAGCAGCCCAGGACTTTCCAACCCCTACGAGCAGTACTTC CASSPGLSNPYEQYF
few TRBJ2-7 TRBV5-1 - TGCGCCAGCAGCTTGGATGGACACCCTACCTACGAGCAGTACTTC CASSLDGHPTYEQYF
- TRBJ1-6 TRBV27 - TGTGCCAGCAGTTTCGGGGGTTATAATTCACCCCTCCACTTT CASSFGGYNSPLHF
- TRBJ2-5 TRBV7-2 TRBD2 TGTGCCAGCAGCTTAGGGCCACCAGCGGGAGTGCGAGAGCAGTACTTC CASSLGPPAGVREQYF
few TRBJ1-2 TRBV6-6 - TGTGCCAGCAGTTATGTTGTGGGACACAACTATGGCTACACCTTC CASSYVVGHNYGYTF
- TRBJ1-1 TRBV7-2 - TGTGCCAGCAGCTTAGCGCCCGGGGTAAACACTGAAGCTTTCTTT CASSLAPGVNTEAFF
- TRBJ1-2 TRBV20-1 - TGCAGTGCTAGGCTCGGACAGAACTATGGCTACACCTTC CSARLGQNYGYTF
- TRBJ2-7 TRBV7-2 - TGTGCCAGCAGCCGGTTGAGGAGCTCCTACGAGCAGTACTTC CASSRLRSSYEQYF
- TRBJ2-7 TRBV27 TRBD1 TGTGCCAGCAGTTTATCGGACAGGTCCCCCGGCGAGCAGTACTTC CASSLSDRSPGEQYF
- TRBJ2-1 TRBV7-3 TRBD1 TGTGCCAGCAGCTTCAGGGGTGGGACAGGCTCCTTGCGGGGTTACAATGAGCAGTTCTTC CASSFRGGTGSLRGYNEQFF
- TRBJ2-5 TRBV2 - TGTGCCAGCACCGAAGGGAATGAAGAGACCCAGTACTTC CASTEGNEETQYF
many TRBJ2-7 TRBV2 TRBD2 TGTGCCAGCAGTGAAGAACCTAGCGGGAGGAAAGAGCAGTACTTC CASSEEPSGRKEQYF
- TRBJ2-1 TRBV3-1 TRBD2 TGTGCCAGCAGCCAAGCCCCCCTCGAGCGGGGGGGCCGTGAGACCCAGTTCTTC CASSQAPLERGGRETQFF
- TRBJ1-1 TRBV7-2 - TGTGCCAGCAGCTTAGCGACCGTGCCGAACACTGAAGCTTTCTTT CASSLATVPNTEAFF
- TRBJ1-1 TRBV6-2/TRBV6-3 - TGTGCCAGCAGTTACACTTTTCTTTCAGGGTTAAACACTGAAGCTTTCTTT CASSYTFLSGLNTEAFF
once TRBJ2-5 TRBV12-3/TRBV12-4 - TGTGCCAGCAGGGACGGTTTTCCGAAGAGGGAGCAGTACTTC CASRDGFPKREQYF
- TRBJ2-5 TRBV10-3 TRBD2 TGTGCCATCAGTGAGGCTCTAGCGGGGGCCCAAGAGACCCAGTACTTC CAISEALAGAQETQYF
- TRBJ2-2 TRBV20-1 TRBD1 TGCAGTGCCACGGGACAGGGCACCGGGGAGCTGTTTTTT CSATGQGTGELFF
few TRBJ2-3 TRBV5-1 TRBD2 TGCGCCAGCAGCTTGTATGTAGCGGGGAGAACTAGCACAGATACGCAGTATTTT CASSLYVAGRTSTDTQYF
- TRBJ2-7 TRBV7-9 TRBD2 TGTGCCAGCAGCGCCCGAGCTAGCGGGTACGAGCAGTACTTC CASSARASGYEQYF
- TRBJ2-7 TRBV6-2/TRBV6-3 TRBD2 TGTGCCAGCAGTTACTCTGGGACTAGCGGTTACGAGCAGTACTTC CASSYSGTSGYEQYF
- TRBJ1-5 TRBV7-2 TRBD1 TGTGCCAGCAGCCCACGACAGGGGATGAGCAATCAGCCCCAGCATTTT CASSPRQGMSNQPQHF
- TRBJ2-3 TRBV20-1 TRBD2 TGCAGTGTTGCATCGGCGGTTAGCGGGAGGGGGACAGATACGCAGTATTTT CSVASAVSGRGTDTQYF
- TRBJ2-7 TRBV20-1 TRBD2 TGCAGTGCTATTGGTGCTAGCGGGAGGTACGAGCAGTACTTC CSAIGASGRYEQYF
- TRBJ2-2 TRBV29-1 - TGCAGCCCTGAAGTTCCCAACACCGGGGAGCTGTTTTTT CSPEVPNTGELFF
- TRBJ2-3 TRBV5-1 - TGCGCCAGCCGACCCCTCAAACAGAGTGATACGCAGTATTTT CASRPLKQSDTQYF
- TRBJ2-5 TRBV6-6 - TGTGCCAGCAGTTACCCGGGCGGGAACCAAGAGACCCAGTACTTC CASSYPGGNQETQYF
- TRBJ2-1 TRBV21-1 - TGTGCCAGCAGCCCGGCCGGCACGGATGAGCAGTTCTTC CASSPAGTDEQFF
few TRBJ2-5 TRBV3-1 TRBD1 TGTGCCAGCAGCGCCCGACAGGGAACCGGGGAGACCCAGTACTTC CASSARQGTGETQYF
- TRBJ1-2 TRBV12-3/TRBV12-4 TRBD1 TGTGCCAGCAGTTTCCAAGTACAGGGGAACTATGGCTACACCTTC CASSFQVQGNYGYTF
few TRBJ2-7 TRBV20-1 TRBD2 TGCAGTGCTAGTGCTACTAGCGGGGGCTCCTACGAGCAGTACTTC CSASATSGGSYEQYF
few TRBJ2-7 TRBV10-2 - TGCGCCAGCAGTGAGTCGGGGATCGTCTACGAGCAGTACTTC CASSESGIVYEQYF
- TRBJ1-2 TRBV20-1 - TGCAGTGCTCCCCCCGACCTCTTGGGCGACTATGGCTACACCTTC CSAPPDLLGDYGYTF
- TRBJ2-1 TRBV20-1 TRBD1 TGCAGTGCTCATAAGGACAGGGGAAACAATGAGCAGTTCTTC CSAHKDRGNNEQFF
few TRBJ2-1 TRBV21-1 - - CASSKVGGGAYNEQFF